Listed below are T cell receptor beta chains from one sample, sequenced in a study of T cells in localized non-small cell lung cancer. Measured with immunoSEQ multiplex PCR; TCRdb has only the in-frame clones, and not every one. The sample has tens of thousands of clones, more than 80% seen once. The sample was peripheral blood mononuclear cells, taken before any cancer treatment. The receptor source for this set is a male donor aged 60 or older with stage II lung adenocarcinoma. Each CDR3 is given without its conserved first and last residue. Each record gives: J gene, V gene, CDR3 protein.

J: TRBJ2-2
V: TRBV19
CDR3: ASSMASGRAGGELF

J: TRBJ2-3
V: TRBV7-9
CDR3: ASSSWTGLADTQY

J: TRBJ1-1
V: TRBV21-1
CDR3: ASTWGGTNTEAF

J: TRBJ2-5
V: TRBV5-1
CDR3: ASSLAPLAGGETQY

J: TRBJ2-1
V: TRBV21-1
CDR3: ASSSGVWREGLAGYYNEQF

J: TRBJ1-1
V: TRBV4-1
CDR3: ASSQGDSENTEAF

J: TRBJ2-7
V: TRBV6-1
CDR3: ASLRDRREQY

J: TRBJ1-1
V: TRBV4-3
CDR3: ASSRDFPNTEAF

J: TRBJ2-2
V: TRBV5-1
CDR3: ASSSAHLNSLNTGELF

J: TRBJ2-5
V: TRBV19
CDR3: ASTPGQGFSGTQY

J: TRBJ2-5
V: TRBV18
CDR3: ASSPVAGSEETQY

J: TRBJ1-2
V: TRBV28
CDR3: ASSRAHHYGYT

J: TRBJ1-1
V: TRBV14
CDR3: ASSQAGIFTEAF

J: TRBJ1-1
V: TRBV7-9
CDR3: ASSSGGPREAF

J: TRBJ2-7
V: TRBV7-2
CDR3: ASSLDRQSYEQY

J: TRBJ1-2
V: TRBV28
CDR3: ASSRPEGGYT

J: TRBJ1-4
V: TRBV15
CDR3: ATSSGTGPNEKLF